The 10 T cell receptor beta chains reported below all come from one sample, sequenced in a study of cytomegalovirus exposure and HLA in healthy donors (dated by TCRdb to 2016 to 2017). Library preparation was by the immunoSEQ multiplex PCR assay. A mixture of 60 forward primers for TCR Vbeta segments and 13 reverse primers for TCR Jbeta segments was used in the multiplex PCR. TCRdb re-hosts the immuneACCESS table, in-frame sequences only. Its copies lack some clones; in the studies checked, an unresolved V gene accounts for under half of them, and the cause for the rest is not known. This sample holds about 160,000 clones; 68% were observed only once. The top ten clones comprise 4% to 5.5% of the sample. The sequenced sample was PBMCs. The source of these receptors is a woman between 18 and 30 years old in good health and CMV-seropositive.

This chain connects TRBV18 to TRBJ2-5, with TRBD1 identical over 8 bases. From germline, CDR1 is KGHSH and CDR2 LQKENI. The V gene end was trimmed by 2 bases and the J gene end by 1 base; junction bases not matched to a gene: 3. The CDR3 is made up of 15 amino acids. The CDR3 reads CASSPTGGLQETQYF. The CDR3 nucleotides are TGTGCCAGCTCACCAACAGGGGGGCTCCAAGAGACCCAGTACTTC.

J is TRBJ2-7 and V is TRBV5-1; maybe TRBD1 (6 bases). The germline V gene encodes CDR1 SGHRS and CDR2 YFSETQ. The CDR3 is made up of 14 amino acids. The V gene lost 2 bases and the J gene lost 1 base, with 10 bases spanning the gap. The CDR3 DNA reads TGCGCCAGCAGCTTAGTACAGGGATCCTACGAGCAGTACTTC. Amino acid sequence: CASSLVQGSYEQYF. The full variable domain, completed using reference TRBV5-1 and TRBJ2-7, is KAGVTQTPRYLIKTRGQQVTLSCSPISGHRSVSWYQQTPGQGLQFLFEYFSETQRNKGNFPGRFSGRQFSNSRSEMNVSTLELGDSALYLCASSLVQGSYEQYFGPGTRLTVT.

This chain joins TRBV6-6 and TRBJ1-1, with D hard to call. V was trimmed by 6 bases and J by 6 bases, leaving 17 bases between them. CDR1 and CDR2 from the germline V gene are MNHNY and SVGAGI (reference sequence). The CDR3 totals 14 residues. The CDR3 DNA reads TGTGCCAGCAGCTCCTTGCTGGAGGGAGCTGAAGCTTTCTTT. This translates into CASSSLLEGAEAFF.

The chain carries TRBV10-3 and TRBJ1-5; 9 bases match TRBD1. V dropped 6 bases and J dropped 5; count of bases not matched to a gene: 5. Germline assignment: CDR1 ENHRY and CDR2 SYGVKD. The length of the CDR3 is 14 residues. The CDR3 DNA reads TGTGCCATCAGCCGGGACAGGGACTATCAGCCCCAGCATTTT. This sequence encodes CAISRDRDYQPQHF.

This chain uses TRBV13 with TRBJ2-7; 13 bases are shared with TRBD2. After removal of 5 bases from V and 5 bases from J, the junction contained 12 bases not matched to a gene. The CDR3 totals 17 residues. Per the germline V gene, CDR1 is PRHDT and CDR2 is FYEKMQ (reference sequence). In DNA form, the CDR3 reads TGTGCCAGCAGCCCACTAGCGGGGGGGCCCGGGGCCCACGAGCAGTACTTC. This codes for CASSPLAGGPGAHEQYF.

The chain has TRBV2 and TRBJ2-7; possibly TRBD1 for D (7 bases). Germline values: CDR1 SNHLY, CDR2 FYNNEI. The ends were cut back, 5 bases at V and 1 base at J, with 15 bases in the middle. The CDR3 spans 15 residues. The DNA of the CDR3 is TGTGCCAGCAGTACGCGACAGGGAGGATCCTACGAGCAGTACTTC. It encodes CASSTRQGGSYEQYF.

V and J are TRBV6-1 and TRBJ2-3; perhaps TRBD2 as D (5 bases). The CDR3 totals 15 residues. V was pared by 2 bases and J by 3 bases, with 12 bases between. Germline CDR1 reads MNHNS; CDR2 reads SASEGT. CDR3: CASSERPGVTDTQYF. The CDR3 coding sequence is TGTGCCAGCAGTGAACGTCCCGGGGTTACAGATACGCAGTATTTT.

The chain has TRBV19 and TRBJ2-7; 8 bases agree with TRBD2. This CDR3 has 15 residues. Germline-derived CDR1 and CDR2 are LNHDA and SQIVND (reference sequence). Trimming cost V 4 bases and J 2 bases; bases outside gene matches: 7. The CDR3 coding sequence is TGTGCCAGTAGTAGGGGCGGGGGGCAAACCTACGAGCAGTACTTC. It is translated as CASSRGGGQTYEQYF.

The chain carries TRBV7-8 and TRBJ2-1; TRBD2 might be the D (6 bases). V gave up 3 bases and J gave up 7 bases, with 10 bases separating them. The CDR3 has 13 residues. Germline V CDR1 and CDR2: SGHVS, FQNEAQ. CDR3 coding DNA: TGTGCCAGCAGCTTGGCAGGGAGGAATGAGCAGTTCTTC. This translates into CASSLAGRNEQFF.

CDR3 amino acids: CASSPRTDRQETQYF. The DNA for the CDR3 is TGTGCCAGCTCACCACGTACGGACAGACAAGAGACCCAGTACTTC. V gene TRBV18 combines with J gene TRBJ2-5; D is perhaps TRBD1 (6 bases). The V end lost 1 base, the J end lost 2 bases, and 11 bases lay between the germline ends. Germline CDR1 is KGHSH and CDR2 is LQKENI. The CDR3 extends over 15 amino acids.